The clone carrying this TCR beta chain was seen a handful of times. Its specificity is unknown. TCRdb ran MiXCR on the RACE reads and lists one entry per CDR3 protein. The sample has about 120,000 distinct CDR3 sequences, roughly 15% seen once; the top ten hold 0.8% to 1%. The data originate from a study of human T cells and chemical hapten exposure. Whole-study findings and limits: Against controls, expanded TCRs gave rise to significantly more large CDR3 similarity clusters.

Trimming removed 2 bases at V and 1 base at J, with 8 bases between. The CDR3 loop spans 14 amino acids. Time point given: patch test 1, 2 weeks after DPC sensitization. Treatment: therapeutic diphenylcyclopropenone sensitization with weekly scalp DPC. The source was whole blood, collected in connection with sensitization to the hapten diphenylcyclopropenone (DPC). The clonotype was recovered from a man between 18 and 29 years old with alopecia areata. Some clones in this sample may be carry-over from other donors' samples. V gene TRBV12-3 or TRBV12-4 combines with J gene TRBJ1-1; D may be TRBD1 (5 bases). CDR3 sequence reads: CASSLKGWNTEAFF. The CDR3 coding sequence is TGTGCCAGCAGTTTAAAGGGGTGGAACACTGAAGCTTTCTTT.